This TCR beta chain was sequenced during a study of T cells in Graves' hyperthyroidism and ophthalmopathy. Patients having uncontrolled infection, another autoimmune disease, pregnancy or lactation were not included. Thyroid ultrasound and orbital computed tomography, with clinical symptoms and serum thyroxine and TRAb, informed diagnoses. The study's findings and limits: Blood also contained most expanded thyroid clonotypes above 0.001. Median prediction lead before ophthalmopathy onset was around 6.9 months with the model.

The CDR3 consists of 13 residues. Germline CDR1 reads SEHNR; CDR2 reads FQNEAQ (reference sequence). V was cut by 3 bases and J by 3 bases, with 6 bases left in between. RNA transcripts yielded amplified TCR beta CDR3 regions. The study used the HTBI primer set for a first-round RT-PCR of the TCR CDR3. TCRdb fed the multiplex PCR reads into MiXCR, producing one record per CDR3 protein. This sample carries 200,000 to 300,000 distinct CDR3 sequences, over 15% of them seen once, and the ten largest clones take around 28%. As regards this clonotype: Its antigen is as yet unknown.

The TCR was taken from a woman under 30 with Graves' ophthalmopathy. The chain is built from TRBV7-9 and TRBJ2-1; D remains ambiguous. What was sequenced was blood. CDR3 region: CASSFTNYNEQFF. CDR3 nucleotides: TGTGCCAGCAGCTTTACGAACTACAATGAGCAGTTCTTC.